This T cell receptor beta chain was captured in a study of shared clonotypes between healthy human individuals. Study background: Donor composition was a couple of women and a few men, aged 18 to 49.

An assay was performed, and its level was deep. The repertoire was sequenced with immunoSEQ multiplex PCR; TCRdb's copy has only in-frame clones and lacks some. The sample includes 2 million or so clones, just under 95% seen only once; the top ten take about 1.1%. Germline V gene sequence: CDR1 SGHAT, CDR2 FQNNGV. The CDR3 extends over 17 amino acids. Trimming cost V 2 bases and J 5 bases; bases outside gene matches: 9. Comments on this clone: What it binds is not known.

Study-level points and caveats: Sorted-subset sequencing was shown by rarefaction to be incomplete despite large depth. Of the naive CD4 clonotypes, roughly 5.2% were shared across a handful of donors.

CD45RO-negative CD8 cells positively selected for CCR7 made up the naive population, which excluded terminally differentiated effector memory CD45RA+ cells. Sequenced: naive CD8+ T cells sorted from blood. This receptor was taken from a man younger than 35 in good health. The gene calls are TRBV11-2 and TRBJ2-1; TRBD2 agrees at 10 bases. DNA of the CDR3: TGTGCCAGCAGCTTATGGTGGTTAGCGGGAGGCGACAATGAGCAGTTCTTC. Protein product: CASSLWWLAGGDNEQFF.